This is a list of T cell receptor beta chains from one sample in a study of shared clonotypes between healthy human individuals. The protocol was immunoSEQ multiplex PCR, while the TCRdb copy is restricted to in-frame clones and leaves out a portion. This repertoire shows 2 million to 2.5 million clones, approximately 96% found once; its top ten account for 0.13%. Material: naive CD4+ T cells sorted from blood. These receptors came from a man between 18 and 29 years old in good health. CDR3s include the opening cysteine and the closing phenylalanine or tryptophan. D genes are given only for firm matches. Rows give clone size only sometimes, using once, few, many, or a class for an expanded clone.

D gene	clone size	V gene	J gene	CDR3 protein	CDR3 DNA
TRBD1	.	TRBV10-3	TRBJ2-7	CAISESGTGGGEQYF	TGTGCCATCAGTGAGTCTGGGACAGGGGGCGGCGAGCAGTACTTC
.	.	TRBV19	TRBJ1-5	CASSMDRLERQPQHF	TGTGCCAGTAGTATGGACAGACTCGAGCGGCAGCCCCAGCATTTT
.	.	TRBV10-3	TRBJ2-3	CAISESTGVGDTQYF	TGTGCCATCAGTGAGTCGACGGGGGTTGGCGATACGCAGTATTTT
TRBD1	.	TRBV6-5	TRBJ1-2	CASGDRGRLGGYTF	TGTGCCAGCGGAGACAGGGGGCGCTTGGGCGGCTACACCTTC
.	once	TRBV7-9	TRBJ1-1	CASSLVIDTEAFF	TGTGCCAGCAGCTTAGTTATCGACACTGAAGCTTTCTTT
.	.	TRBV29-1	TRBJ1-1	CSVQLVGVHTEAFF	TGCAGCGTCCAGCTCGTGGGGGTTCACACTGAAGCTTTCTTT
.	.	TRBV29-1	TRBJ2-3	CSVEKRVAEDTQYF	TGCAGCGTTGAAAAGAGAGTAGCCGAAGATACGCAGTATTTT
.	.	TRBV25-1	TRBJ2-2	CASRIPAGELFF	TGTGCCAGCAGAATTCCAGCCGGGGAGCTGTTTTTT
.	.	TRBV10-1	TRBJ2-3	CASSERRLLDTDTQYF	TGCGCCAGCAGTGAACGTCGACTACTTGACACAGATACGCAGTATTTT
.	.	TRBV9	TRBJ2-6	CASSSRGAGANVLTF	TGTGCCAGCAGCTCCCGGGGAGCTGGGGCCAACGTCCTGACTTTC
TRBD1	once	TRBV9	TRBJ1-2	CASSESGDRNNYGYTF	TGTGCCAGCAGCGAGAGTGGGGACAGGAATAACTATGGCTACACCTTC
.	.	TRBV7-6	TRBJ2-3	CASSPVSTDTQYF	TGTGCCAGCAGCCCTGTGAGCACAGATACGCAGTATTTT
TRBD1	.	TRBV11-2	TRBJ1-3	CASSRWDRAGGNTIYF	TGTGCCAGCAGCCGATGGGACAGGGCAGGTGGAAACACCATATATTTT
TRBD2	.	TRBV2	TRBJ2-7	CASQRTSGIYEQYF	TGTGCCAGCCAAAGGACTAGCGGAATCTACGAGCAGTACTTC
TRBD1	.	TRBV7-9	TRBJ2-7	CASSLRGTGSKTYEQYF	TGTGCCAGCAGCTTAAGGGGGACAGGGTCAAAAACCTACGAGCAGTACTTC
.	.	TRBV4-1	TRBJ2-5	CASSQGWSVQETQYF	TGCGCCAGCAGCCAAGGTTGGAGCGTGCAAGAGACCCAGTACTTC
.	once	TRBV5-4	TRBJ1-2	CASSTGNWGEYGYTF	TGTGCCAGCAGTACGGGAAACTGGGGAGAATATGGCTACACCTTC
.	.	TRBV4-1	TRBJ2-2	CASSQETGVNGELFF	TGCGCCAGCAGCCAAGAAACAGGCGTCAACGGGGAGCTGTTTTTT
TRBD1	.	TRBV30	TRBJ2-1	CAWSYWDRNNEQFF	TGTGCCTGGAGTTACTGGGACAGAAACAATGAGCAGTTCTTC
TRBD1	.	TRBV2	TRBJ1-3	CASGDRASSGNTIYF	TGTGCCAGCGGAGACAGGGCGAGCTCTGGAAACACCATATATTTT
.	.	TRBV6-9	TRBJ2-5	CASSSGNQETQYF	TGTGCCAGCAGTTCCGGGAACCAAGAGACCCAGTACTTC
TRBD1	.	TRBV11-2	TRBJ2-7	CASGQGFFYEQYF	TGTGCCAGCGGACAGGGGTTCTTCTACGAGCAGTACTTC
TRBD1	.	TRBV10-2	TRBJ1-1	CASRSTGFGTEAFF	TGCGCCAGCAGGTCGACAGGGTTCGGCACTGAAGCTTTCTTT
.	.	TRBV19	TRBJ2-7	CASSYRVGEQYF	TGTGCCAGTAGTTACAGGGTTGGCGAGCAGTACTTC
TRBD2	.	TRBV5-1	TRBJ2-7	CASSLGQGGSYEQYF	TGCGCCAGCAGCTTGGGGCAGGGAGGGTCCTACGAGCAGTACTTC
TRBD2	.	TRBV19	TRBJ2-7	CASSNAQGAGAAYEQYF	TGTGCCAGTAGTAACGCCCAGGGAGCGGGAGCGGCCTACGAGCAGTACTTC
.	.	TRBV29-1	TRBJ2-7	CSVEDLGLEQYF	TGCAGCGTTGAAGATCTCGGACTCGAGCAGTACTTC
.	.	TRBV5-6	TRBJ2-2	CASSRGQVTGELFF	TGTGCCAGCAGCCGGGGGCAGGTTACCGGGGAGCTGTTTTTT
.	.	TRBV29-1	TRBJ2-1	CSVGTGNEQFF	TGCAGCGTTGGGACTGGCAATGAGCAGTTCTTC
TRBD1	.	TRBV19	TRBJ1-1	CASSTRQGNTEAFF	TGTGCCAGTAGTACCAGACAGGGGAACACTGAAGCTTTCTTT
.	.	TRBV19	TRBJ1-2	CASSQRRRDYGYTF	TGTGCCAGTAGTCAGAGGAGACGGGACTATGGCTACACCTTC
.	few	TRBV2	TRBJ1-5	CASSDEVSQPQHF	TGTGCCAGCAGTGACGAGGTGAGTCAGCCCCAGCATTTT
.	.	TRBV6-5	TRBJ1-3	CASRGRADTIYF	TGTGCCAGCAGGGGACGAGCGGACACCATATATTTT
.	.	TRBV6-6	TRBJ2-4	CASSPPGRFDIQYF	TGTGCCAGCAGTCCCCCGGGCCGGTTTGACATTCAGTACTTC
.	.	TRBV11-2	TRBJ1-4	CASSWAMGATNEKLFF	TGTGCCAGCAGCTGGGCCATGGGGGCAACTAATGAAAAACTGTTTTTT
.	.	TRBV2	TRBJ2-2	CASSEVGANTGELFF	TGTGCCAGCAGTGAAGTCGGGGCGAACACCGGGGAGCTGTTTTTT
.	.	TRBV5-4	TRBJ2-7	CASSKDSTHYEQYF	TGTGCCAGCAGCAAGGACTCTACCCACTACGAGCAGTACTTC
.	.	TRBV2	TRBJ2-3	CASSEQGQGTDTQYF	TGTGCCAGCAGTGAACAGGGGCAGGGCACAGATACGCAGTATTTT
.	.	TRBV7-9	TRBJ1-2	CASSAIYGYTF	TGTGCCAGCAGCGCCATATATGGCTACACCTTC
.	.	TRBV6-5	TRBJ1-2	CATCSGYGYTF	TGTGCCACATGTTCGGGTTATGGCTACACCTTC
.	once	TRBV28	TRBJ1-2	CATDPGRGWGYTF	TGTGCCACCGACCCGGGGAGGGGCTGGGGCTACACCTTC
TRBD2	.	TRBV14	TRBJ2-3	CASSSTRGYGGTQYF	TGTGCCAGCAGCTCTACGCGGGGGTATGGTGGTACGCAGTATTTT
.	once	TRBV10-1	TRBJ2-3	CASSEYRGRRTDTQYF	TGCGCCAGCAGTGAGTACCGGGGGCGCCGGACAGATACGCAGTATTTT
.	.	TRBV19	TRBJ1-5	CASKASAGLNQPQHF	TGTGCCAGTAAAGCCTCCGCAGGGCTCAATCAGCCCCAGCATTTT
.	.	TRBV13	TRBJ1-4	CASSSRLLGSNEKLFF	TGTGCCAGCAGCTCACGACTTTTGGGGTCTAATGAAAAACTGTTTTTT